What follows is one TCR beta chain and its context. Its matching antigen is unknown. The entry originates in a study of siplizumab effects on memory and regulatory T cells. Study-wide results and caveats: Memory cells seemed less diverse than naive T cells, which seemed major alloresponse contributors. Unstimulated subsets accounted for the mapping of only a minor share of the clones that were alloreactive. Siplizumab brought about a significant reduction in alloreactive sequences traceable to unstimulated CD4+ memory cells.

Clones were sequenced by immunoSEQ multiplex PCR, and TCRdb holds only the in-frame ones, with some missing. The table records about 91,000 clones, approximately 93% of them present only once. The CDR3 extends over 18 amino acids. Per the germline V gene, CDR1 is SGHDN and CDR2 is FVKESK. Germline trimming cut 3 bases from V and 2 bases from J; bases unmatched to any gene: 12. The specimen was CD8+ T cells sorted from blood. J is TRBJ1-4 and V is TRBV14, with 7 bases identical to TRBD1. This clonotype was obtained from a human donor in good health. The CDR3 nucleotides are TGTGCCAGCAGCCACCCCTGGGAGGGGGCATCGACTAATGAAAAACTGTTTTTT. It yields the protein CASSHPWEGASTNEKLFF.